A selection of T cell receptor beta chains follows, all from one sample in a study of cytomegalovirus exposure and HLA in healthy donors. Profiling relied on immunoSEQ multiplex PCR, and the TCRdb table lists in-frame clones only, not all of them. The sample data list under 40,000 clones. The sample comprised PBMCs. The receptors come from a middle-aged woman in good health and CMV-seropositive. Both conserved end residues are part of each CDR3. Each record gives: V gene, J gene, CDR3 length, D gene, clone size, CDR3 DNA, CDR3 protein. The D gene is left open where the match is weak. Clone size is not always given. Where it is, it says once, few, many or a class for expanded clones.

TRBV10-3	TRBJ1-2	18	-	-	TGTGCCATCAGTGAGTCCCTGGGGTTTATTGAGGGTGAGGATGGCTACACCTTC	CAISESLGFIEGEDGYTF
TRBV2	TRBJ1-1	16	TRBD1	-	TGTGCCAGCACCCGACAGGGGGCGCAATGGAACACTGAAGCTTTCTTT	CASTRQGAQWNTEAFF
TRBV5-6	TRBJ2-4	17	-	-	TGTGCCAGCAGCCAAATGACAGGAGCCTTAGCCAAAAACATTCAGTACTTC	CASSQMTGALAKNIQYF
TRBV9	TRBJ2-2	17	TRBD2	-	TGTGCCAGCAGCGTAGCCCCTAGCGGGAGAGGAACCGGGGAGCTGTTTTTT	CASSVAPSGRGTGELFF
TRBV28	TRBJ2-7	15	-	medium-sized	TGTGCCAGCACCGGGACCACCGGGACACACTACGAGCAGTACTTC	CASTGTTGTHYEQYF
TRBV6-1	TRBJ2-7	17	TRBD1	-	TGTGCCAGCAGTGCGGCTGTCGAGGGGGCGGGTTCCTACGAGCAGTACTTC	CASSAAVEGAGSYEQYF
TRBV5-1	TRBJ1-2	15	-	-	TGCGCCAGCAGCATCCAGGGGTCACACCCTTATGGCTACACCTTC	CASSIQGSHPYGYTF
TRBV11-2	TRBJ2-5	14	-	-	TGTGCCAGCAGCTCCCGACAGTCTCAAGAGACCCAGTACTTC	CASSSRQSQETQYF
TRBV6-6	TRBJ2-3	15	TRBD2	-	TGTGCCAGCAGTTATGGGGTAGCGGGAGCAGATACGCAGTATTTT	CASSYGVAGADTQYF
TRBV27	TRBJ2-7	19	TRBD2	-	TGTGCCAGCAGTTTACGCCTACTCGGCGGGAGGGCCGCGGACTACGAGCAGTACTTC	CASSLRLLGGRAADYEQYF
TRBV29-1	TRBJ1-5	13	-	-	TGCAGCGTTGCTGGGGGGGAGGGTCAGCCCCAGCATTTT	CSVAGGEGQPQHF
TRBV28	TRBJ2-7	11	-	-	TGTGCCAGCAGTTTCAATACAGGGAAGTACTTC	CASSFNTGKYF
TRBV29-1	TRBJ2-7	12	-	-	TGCAGCGTTGCGAGGAGACAGAACGAGCAGTACTTC	CSVARRQNEQYF
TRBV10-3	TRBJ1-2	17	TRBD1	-	TGTGCCATCAGTGTTACGACAGGGAGGAATTTTGGGTATGGCTACACCTTC	CAISVTTGRNFGYGYTF
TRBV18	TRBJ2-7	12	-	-	TGTGCCAGCTCACCCTTAGCCTACGAGCAGTACTTC	CASSPLAYEQYF
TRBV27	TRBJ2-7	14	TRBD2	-	TGTGCCAGCAGGGATGGCGGGGGGGGTTACGAGCAGTACTTC	CASRDGGGGYEQYF
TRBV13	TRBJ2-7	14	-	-	TGTGCCAGCAGCCCGAACCTGGAGGGATACGAGCAGTACTTC	CASSPNLEGYEQYF
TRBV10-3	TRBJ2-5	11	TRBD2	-	TGTGCCATCGGACTAGGCGAGACCCAGTACTTC	CAIGLGETQYF